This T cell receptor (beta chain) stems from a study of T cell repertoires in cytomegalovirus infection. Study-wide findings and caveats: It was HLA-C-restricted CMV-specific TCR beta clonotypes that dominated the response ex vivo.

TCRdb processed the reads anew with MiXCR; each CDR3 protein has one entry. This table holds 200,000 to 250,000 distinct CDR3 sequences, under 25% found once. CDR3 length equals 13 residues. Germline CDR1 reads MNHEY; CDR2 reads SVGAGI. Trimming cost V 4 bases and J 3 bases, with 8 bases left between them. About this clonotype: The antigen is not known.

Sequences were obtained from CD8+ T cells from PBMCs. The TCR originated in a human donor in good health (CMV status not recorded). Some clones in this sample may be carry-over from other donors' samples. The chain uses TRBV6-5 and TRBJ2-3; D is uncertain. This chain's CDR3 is CASSSVRTDTQYF. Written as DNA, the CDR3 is TGTGCCAGCAGTTCCGTCCGGACAGATACGCAGTATTTT.